This TCR beta chain comes out of a study of T cell therapy after organ transplantation (dated by TCRdb to between 2017 and 2020). Describing the broader study: Autologous CMV-specific T cells, expanded in vitro for around 2 weeks with a peptide pool of 30 HLA class I and II CMV epitopes, were used as therapy products. Patients were given up to 6 doses of T cells at 2-week intervals and were followed for 29 weeks after finishing therapy. Of the roughly 11 patients, only seven or eight had long-term post-therapy samples available. Of the roughly ten patients, eight were classified as clinical responders and two as nonresponders. A follow-up TRBV repertoire analysis was performed on an open-label phase I trial of autologous CMV-specific adoptive T cell therapy in solid-organ transplant recipients. Blood samples for the long-term post-therapy time point were collected 20 to 29 weeks after therapy was completed. Across 2 to 6 intravenous infusions, patients got a median of 1.92 x 10^8 CMV-specific T cells.

The immunoSEQ two-step, bias-controlled multiplex PCR assay was used to amplify TRB CDR3 regions from genomic DNA. An Illumina NextSeq 500 was used to sequence the CDR3 libraries. The original methods were these. The immunoSEQ Analyzer platform was used for initial alignment and bioinformatics, including bias normalization against synthetic CDR3 analogs. V, D and J gene annotation followed the IMGT database definitions. Additional TRBV analyses were carried out with default settings in VDJtools version 1.1.10 and the R package tcR version 2.2.1.11. GLIPH analysis was performed with version 1.0 using default settings. To test for significant clonotype frequency changes in CDR3 sequences with at least 5 reads, a 2-sided binomial test with Benjamini-Hochberg correction (alpha = 0.01) was used. Here the immuneACCESS table is served through TCRdb, limited to in-frame sequences with V and J called. Missing clones are a known gap in these copies; in checked studies unresolved V genes cover under half, and the rest lacks a known reason. That table gives V, J and clone size, and the DNA gave D and trimming. Within this sample are about 21,000 clones, with 84% of them counted one time only. About 35% of the sample goes to the ten largest clones.

In light of the paper, this sample's time point label describes: 20-29 weeks after completion of therapy. Patients were solid-organ transplant recipients with drug-resistant/recurrent cytomegalovirus. Some eleven trial participants were selected for repertoire analysis based on availability of post-therapy peripheral blood mononuclear cells. A BD FACSAria III was used to sort viable CD3+CD8+CD4- lymphocytes from PBMCs. The Qiagen DNeasy Kit was used to extract genomic DNA from the sorted cells. The paper as a whole reports these results and caveats: The small cohort prevented assessing confounders such as concurrent antirejection and antiviral medications. Before therapy, nonresponders had marked clonal expansions, and after therapy the repertoires of nonresponders changed only minimally. Reconstitution after therapy appeared to involve both transferred clonotypes and endogenous clonotypes that were not detected in the therapy products. Few detected expansions in nonresponders may reflect reduced sample coverage from poor CD8+ T cell yield. The fold change in CD8 clonality after therapy was inversely correlated with pretherapy clonality, which suggests that less biased repertoires were more open to remodeling.

Note on this clone: The clone's antigen remains unknown. Per-base quality was not reported, and no clone a single base away is much larger than it. This sample also contains other DNA sequences that code for the same CDR3.

The sequence was collected from a human patient who had received a solid organ transplant and had CMV disease. Because of the transplant, the T cells may be the graft donor's rather than the patient's own. The starting material was CD8+ T cells from blood, obtained after autologous CMV-specific T cell therapy.

Read as DNA, the sequence is TGCGCCAGCAGCCAAAAGGGGGGGCAGGGCTACACCTTC. Its protein product is CASSQKGGQGYTF. The chain is encoded by TRBV4-3 joined to TRBJ1-2; the D gene is possibly TRBD1, with 6 bases matching. Via the germline V gene, CDR1 is LGHNA and CDR2 YSLEER. V gives up 2 bases and J gives up 8 bases, and the segment between their germline ends measures 12 bases. The cysteine opens and the phenylalanine closes a CDR3 of 13 amino acids. Only the CDR3 DNA stays, 39 bases, in frame from base 1.